A single sample gave rise to the 14 T cell receptor beta chains below, sequenced in a study of glioma-infiltrating T cells after dendritic cell vaccination. Profiled with immunoSEQ multiplex PCR; TCRdb holds only in-frame clones, not every one. The data contain roughly 60,000 clones, around nine tenths of them singletons. Time point indicated: after dendritic cell vaccination, including at tumor progression/relapse. The specimen was blood, collected after dendritic cell vaccination. These receptors all come from a human donor with glioblastoma.

This clone occurred a few times. The CDR3 nucleotides read TGTGCCAGCAGCGCCCCCGGAGAGACCGGGGAGCTGTTTTTT. This translates into CASSAPGETGELFF. This chain connects TRBV7-9 to TRBJ2-2; D gene unclear. Germline CDR1 and CDR2: SEHNR and FQNEAQ (reference sequence). The CDR3 contains 14 residues. V gave up 5 bases and J gave up 5 bases, with 12 bases separating them. Supplemented by reference TRBV7-9 and TRBJ2-2, the full variable domain reads DTGVSQNPRHKITKRGQNVTFRCDPISEHNRLYWYRQTLGQGPEFLTYFQNEAQLEKSRLLSDRFSAERPKGSFSTLEIQRTEQGDSAMYLCASSAPGETGELFFGEGSRLTVL.

The gene calls are TRBV5-6 and TRBJ2-7; TRBD1 matches at 7 bases. Germline V CDR1 and CDR2: SGHDT, YYEEEE. Trimming removed 2 bases from V and 6 bases from J; junction bases left unmatched: 8. The CDR3 is 14 residues long. CDR3 nucleotide sequence: TGTGCCAGCAGCTTCAACAGGGGCTCTTCCGAGCAGTACTTC. Encoded protein: CASSFNRGSSEQYF.

The chain recombines TRBV18 with TRBJ2-7; TRBD1 agrees at 9 bases. This CDR3 comprises 15 residues. Losses at the gene ends were 5 bases for V and 4 bases for J; bases not matched to a gene: 9. CDR1 KGHSH and CDR2 LQKENI come from the germline V gene. CDR3 sequence: CASSTRTGVKYEQYF. DNA of the CDR3: TGTGCCAGCTCAACCCGGACAGGGGTCAAGTACGAGCAGTACTTC.

The rearrangement uses TRBV18 and TRBJ1-2; the match to TRBD1 covers 9 bases. This CDR3 has 15 residues. Germline trimming cut 5 bases from V and 2 bases from J; bases unmatched to any gene: 6. Germline assignment: CDR1 KGHSH and CDR2 LQKENI. This chain's CDR3 is CASSGATGGNYGYTF. The CDR3 DNA follows: TGTGCCAGCTCAGGCGCTACAGGGGGCAACTATGGCTACACCTTC.

The V gene is TRBV7-2, the J gene TRBJ1-5, with D maybe TRBD1 (6 bases). Trimming took 5 bases from V and 4 from J, leaving 12 bases between them. The CDR3 has 14 amino acids. Germline V CDR1 and CDR2: SGHTA, FQGNSA. CDR3 amino acids: CASSGTGSNQPQHF. As DNA, the CDR3 is TGTGCCAGCAGCGGAACAGGGTCGAATCAGCCCCAGCATTTT.

This rearrangement joins TRBV7-9 to TRBJ1-4; possible D gene TRBD1, 6 bases. Trimming removed 4 bases at V and 0 bases at J, with 6 bases between. The length of the CDR3 is 14 residues. The germline CDR1 and CDR2 sequences are SEHNR and FQNEAQ (reference sequence). CDR3 protein: CASSWDTTNEKLFF. DNA of the CDR3: TGTGCCAGCAGCTGGGACACAACTAATGAAAAACTGTTTTTT.

The chain couples TRBV4-3 to TRBJ1-3; 7 bases are a match to TRBD1. Per the germline V gene, CDR1 is LGHNA and CDR2 is YSLEER. Trimming removed 3 bases from V and 4 bases from J; junction bases left unmatched: 6. The CDR3 extends over 15 amino acids. The CDR3 loop is CASSQNRGTGNTIYF. CDR3 DNA sequence: TGCGCCAGCAGCCAGAACAGGGGAACAGGAAACACCATATATTTT.

The rearrangement uses TRBV18 and TRBJ1-5, with D tentatively TRBD1 (5 bases). V was cut by 5 bases and J by 5 bases, with 16 bases left in between. The CDR3 covers 15 residues. Germline CDR1 is KGHSH and CDR2 is LQKENI. DNA of the CDR3: TGTGCCAGCTCATTAGAGCCCGGGGGTGATCAGCCCCAGCATTTT. Translating it yields CASSLEPGGDQPQHF.

This clone appeared once. This chain links TRBV29-1 with TRBJ1-4; D gene unclear. The CDR3 has 14 amino acids. CDR1 and CDR2 from the germline V gene are SQVTM and ANQGSEA. The V end lost 0 bases, the J end lost 0 bases, and 5 bases lay between the germline ends. This chain's CDR3 is CSVEDSATNEKLFF. In DNA form, the CDR3 reads TGCAGCGTTGAAGACAGTGCAACTAATGAAAAACTGTTTTTT.

The chain carries TRBV2 and TRBJ2-7, with D perhaps TRBD2 (5 bases). The CDR3 has 11 residues. In germline, CDR1 is SNHLY, CDR2 FYNNEI. The V end was cut by 5 bases, the J end by 7 bases, with 9 bases between. Here the CDR3 DNA reads TGTGCCAGCAGTCGGGATGGGGAGCAGTACTTC. As protein: CASSRDGEQYF.

This chain joins TRBV7-9 and TRBJ2-3, with D tentatively TRBD2 (6 bases). The CDR3 runs to 13 residues. Germline lookup yields CDR1 SEHNR and CDR2 FQNEAQ (reference sequence). In nucleotides, the CDR3 is TGTGCTACCCCCCGGGACTCCACAGATACGCAGTATTTT. Its protein is CATPRDSTDTQYF.

The chain couples TRBV5-6 to TRBJ1-1; D remains ambiguous. The germline CDR1 and CDR2 sequences are SGHDT and YYEEEE. The CDR3 sequence is 13 residues long. The V and J ends lost 7 bases and 5 bases respectively, with 15 bases between them. CDR3 sequence reads: CASHPGVRTEAFF. Here the CDR3 DNA reads TGTGCCAGCCACCCCGGGGTAAGGACTGAAGCTTTCTTT.

This clone turned up a few times. This chain links TRBV7-9 with TRBJ2-1, with 13 bases fitting TRBD2. The germline V gene has CDR1 SEHNR and CDR2 FQNEAQ (reference sequence). This CDR3 is 15 amino acids long. The ends lost 5 bases at V and 8 bases at J; junction bases unmatched: 6. The CDR3 here is CASSRTSGSRDEQFF. The DNA for the CDR3 is TGTGCCAGCAGCCGGACTAGCGGGAGTAGGGATGAGCAGTTCTTC.

The chain has TRBV30 and TRBJ1-5, with a weak D call TRBD1 (5 bases). Per germline, CDR1 GTSNPN and CDR2 SVGIG (reference sequence). The length of the CDR3 is 16 residues. Trimming removed 5 bases from V and 0 bases from J, with 17 bases in between. Here the CDR3 reads CAWAFRTTDSNQPQHF. The CDR3 nucleotides are TGTGCCTGGGCATTCCGGACAACAGATAGCAATCAGCCCCAGCATTTT. The complete variable domain, with remaining parts taken from reference TRBV30 and TRBJ1-5, reads SQTIHQWPATLVQPVGSPLSLECTVEGTSNPNLYWYRQAAGRGLQLLFYSVGIGQISSEVPQNLSASRPQDRQFILSSKKLLLSDSGFYLCAWAFRTTDSNQPQHFGDGTRLSIL.